The 27 T cell receptor beta chains presented below share a single source sample, sequenced in a study of graft-versus-host responses after intestinal transplantation. Generated by immunoSEQ multiplex PCR, the TCRdb table keeps only in-frame clones and is missing some. The sample yields thousands of clones, around 23% seen once. Sequences were derived from alloreactive CD4+ T cells from a mixed lymphocyte reaction culture, sampled before transplantation. Subset reported: CFSE-low proliferating T cells sorted from roughly six-day pre-transplant mixed lymphocyte reaction (GvH or HvG direction). The receptors come from a human patient who was an organ donor for intestinal transplantation.

This clone was observed a few times. The J gene is TRBJ2-3, the V gene TRBV7-2; the D gene is possibly TRBD2 (7 bases). Germline loops: CDR1 SGHTA, CDR2 FQGNSA. This CDR3 contains 16 residues. The ends were cut back, 1 base at V and 10 bases at J, with 21 bases in the middle. CDR3 bases: TGTGCCAGCAGCTTAGTGGGGATAGGCCGAGGGGGGGCGCAGTATTTT. Amino acid sequence: CASSLVGIGRGGAQYF. The entire variable domain, with the rest obtained from reference TRBV7-2 and TRBJ2-3, is as follows: GAGVSQSPSNKVTEKGKDVELRCDPISGHTALYWYRQSLGQGLEFLIYFQGNSAPDKSGLPSDRFSAERTGGSVSTLTIQRTQQEDSAVYLCASSLVGIGRGGAQYFGPGTRLTVL.

There are a few counts of this clone. The chain is built from TRBV4-2 and TRBJ2-2; 10 bases map to TRBD1. The CDR3 is 15 residues long. Germline V gene data show CDR1 as LGHNA and CDR2 as YNFKEQ. The V and J ends lost 5 bases and 8 bases, in that order; junction bases with no gene match: 8. The CDR3 coding sequence is TGTGCCAGCAGCTTGCCCGGGACAGGGGTGGGGGAGCTGTTTTTT. Its translation: CASSLPGTGVGELFF.

The chain joins TRBV7-9 to TRBJ2-5, with 8 bases fitting TRBD2. The CDR3 runs 14 residues. The V and J ends lost 3 bases and 5 bases, in that order; junction bases with no gene match: 5. Looked up from germline, CDR1 is SEHNR and CDR2 is FQNEAQ (reference sequence). In DNA form, the CDR3 reads TGTGCCAGCAGCTTCGGACTAGCTATGGAGACCCAGTACTTC. Its protein is CASSFGLAMETQYF. The full variable domain, rest sourced from reference TRBV7-9 and TRBJ2-5, is DTGVSQNPRHKITKRGQNVTFRCDPISEHNRLYWYRQTLGQGPEFLTYFQNEAQLEKSRLLSDRFSAERPKGSFSTLEIQRTEQGDSAMYLCASSFGLAMETQYFGPGTRLLVL.

Relative to its sample, this clone is medium-sized (0.01 to 0.1%). This rearrangement joins TRBV10-3 to TRBJ1-2; D is uncertain. Trimming shortened V by 10 bases and J by 7 bases, and 16 bases separated the two germline ends. Germline values: CDR1 ENHRY, CDR2 SYGVKD. The CDR3 spans 12 residues. CDR3 coding DNA: TGTGCCACCTTCGGGGATTCCCCTGGCTACACCTTC. It yields the protein CATFGDSPGYTF.

This chain joins TRBV4-1 and TRBJ2-7; 7 bases match TRBD1. Germline V gives CDR1 MGHRA, CDR2 YSYEKL. The CDR3 has 13 amino acids. The J segment lost 5 bases and the V segment lost 2 bases, leaving 3 bases of the junction unmatched. CDR3 nucleotides: TGCGCCAGCAGCCAAACAGGGGAAGACGAGCAGTACTTC. Its translation is CASSQTGEDEQYF.

The V and J genes are TRBV11-3 and TRBJ2-7, with 7 bases matching TRBD1. In germline, CDR1 is SGHNT, CDR2 YENEEA. The CDR3 runs to 14 residues. V gave up 3 bases and J gave up 2 bases; unmatched junction bases: 4. CDR3 nucleotides: TGTGCCAGCAGCTTTACAGGGGACCCCTACGAGCAGTACTTC. It is translated as CASSFTGDPYEQYF.

The chain combines TRBV7-6 with TRBJ1-5; D call uncertain. The germline V gene encodes CDR1 SGHVS and CDR2 FNYEAQ. CDR3 length: 13 amino acids. V was pared by 2 bases and J by 7 bases, with 9 bases between. In nucleotides, the CDR3 is TGTGCCAGCAGCTTACGGGAGGGCCAGCCCCAGCATTTT. This codes for CASSLREGQPQHF.

The V call is TRBV4-1, the J call TRBJ2-2, with D uncertain. The CDR3 sequence is 11 residues long. Trimming left V 4 bases short and J 6 bases short, with 3 bases between. CDR1 and CDR2 from the germline V gene are MGHRA and YSYEKL. CDR3 residues: CASSLPGELFF. The CDR3 DNA is TGCGCCAGCAGCCTGCCCGGGGAGCTGTTTTTT.

This clone has only a few counts. The gene calls are TRBV30 and TRBJ1-5; no clear D gene. CDR1 GTSNPN and CDR2 SVGIG come from the germline V gene (reference sequence). Between the trimmed V and J ends, which lost 0 bases and 5 bases, there was a span of 11 bases. The CDR3 spans 14 residues. The CDR3 sequence: CAWSVLGIHQPQHF. CDR3 nucleotide sequence: TGTGCCTGGAGTGTGTTGGGGATCCATCAGCCCCAGCATTTT.

This chain links TRBV9 with TRBJ2-5; 8 nucleotides match TRBD1. V shed 0 bases, J shed 5 bases, and the junction held 9 bases outside the gene matches. Germline V gives CDR1 SGDLS, CDR2 YYNGEE. CDR3 length: 16 residues. CDR3 sequence reads: CASSVGGQQGGETQYF. The CDR3 bases are TGTGCCAGCAGCGTAGGGGGCCAACAGGGGGGCGAGACCCAGTACTTC. The full variable domain, with the rest looked up from reference TRBV9 and TRBJ2-5, is DSGVTQTPKHLITATGQRVTLRCSPRSGDLSVYWYQQSLDQGLQFLIQYYNGEERAKGNILERFSAQQFPDLHSELNLSSLELGDSALYFCASSVGGQQGGETQYFGPGTRLLVL.

This clone was counted a few times. The chain recombines TRBV7-2 with TRBJ2-3; D is unresolved. The V end was cut by 4 bases, the J end by 3 bases, with 8 bases between. The germline CDR1 and CDR2 sequences are SGHTA and FQGNSA. The CDR3 is made up of 13 amino acids. The CDR3 region has the DNA TGTGCCAGCAGCTCGTGGGAAACAGATACGCAGTATTTT. Encoded protein: CASSSWETDTQYF.

This chain connects TRBV2 to TRBJ2-5; D is undetermined. Germline loops: CDR1 SNHLY, CDR2 FYNNEI. This CDR3 contains 10 residues. With 4 bases removed from V and 5 bases from J, the gap between germline ends came to 2 bases. The DNA of the CDR3 is TGTGCCAGCAGTGTTGAGACCCAGTACTTC. This codes for CASSVETQYF.

This clone has only a few counts. The CDR3 coding sequence is TGTGCCAGCAGCTTCGGGAACACCGGGGAGCTGTTTTTT. It codes for CASSFGNTGELFF. This chain joins TRBV11-3 and TRBJ2-2; no clear D gene. This CDR3 has 13 residues. Germline V gives CDR1 SGHNT, CDR2 YENEEA. V was shortened by 3 bases and J by 1 base, with 3 bases between the two germline ends.

As concerns this clone: One end of the junction varies from germline; a read error may be responsible. V gene TRBV10-3 combines with J gene TRBJ1-2; TRBD1 matches at 8 bases. Germline V gene lookup returns CDR1 ENHRY and CDR2 SYGVKD. The CDR3 sequence is 16 residues long. This chain's CDR3 is CASSDWTTGVLWGYTF. The CDR3 DNA is TGTGCCAGCAGTGATTGGACGACAGGGGTATTATGGGGCTACACCTTC.

This chain uses TRBV7-9 with TRBJ2-3; a possible D gene is TRBD2 (6 bases). Trimming stripped 3 bases from V and 2 bases from J, with 6 bases between. The CDR3 sequence is 13 residues long. Germline V gene sequence: CDR1 SEHNR, CDR2 FQNEAQ (reference sequence). The CDR3 DNA follows: TGTGCCAGCAGCTTGGGACTCACAGATACGCAGTATTTT. The encoded protein is CASSLGLTDTQYF. The variable domain in full, with the rest retrieved from reference TRBV7-9 and TRBJ2-3, is DTGVSQNPRHKITKRGQNVTFRCDPISEHNRLYWYRQTLGQGPEFLTYFQNEAQLEKSRLLSDRFSAERPKGSFSTLEIQRTEQGDSAMYLCASSLGLTDTQYFGPGTRLTVL.

This clone was seen more than once but under ten times. The V gene is TRBV19, the J gene TRBJ2-1; 14 bases align to TRBD2. Germline V gene data show CDR1 as LNHDA and CDR2 as SQIVND (reference sequence). The CDR3 is 15 amino acids. With 9 bases clipped from V and 6 bases from J, the junction kept 7 bases outside the gene matches. The CDR3 nucleotides are TGTGCCAGAACGGGACTAGCGGGAGAAGTCAATGAGCAGTTCTTC. The encoded protein is CARTGLAGEVNEQFF.

There are a few counts of this clone. The chain recombines TRBV11-2 with TRBJ2-7; D may match TRBD1 or TRBD2 (7 bases each). Germline V lookup: CDR1 SGHAT, CDR2 FQNNGV. The V gene lost 1 base and the J gene lost 2 bases, with 15 bases spanning the gap. This CDR3 region has 16 residues. CDR3 coding DNA: TGTGCCAGCAGCTTAGCAGGGGGGGGACAGACCTACGAGCAGTACTTC. Protein: CASSLAGGGQTYEQYF. The variable domain in full, with the rest retrieved from reference TRBV11-2 and TRBJ2-7, is EAGVAQSPRYKIIEKRQSVAFWCNPISGHATLYWYQQILGQGPKLLIQFQNNGVVDDSQLPKDRFSAERLKGVDSTLKIQPAKLEDSAVYLCASSLAGGGQTYEQYFGPGTRLTVT.

Comments on this clone: Compared with germline, one end of the junction differs, possibly owing to a read error. The V gene is TRBV18, the J gene TRBJ2-2, with TRBD1 matching over 7 bases. Germline V gene lookup returns CDR1 KGHSH and CDR2 LQKENI. This CDR3 comprises 17 residues. CDR3 amino acids: CASPPLSRDSLGRELFF. The CDR3 DNA reads as TGTGCCAGCCCACCATTGAGCCGGGACAGTCTTGGCCGGGAGCTGTTTTTT. Full variable domain (outside the CDR3, taken from reference TRBV18 and TRBJ2-2): NAGVMQNPRHLVRRRGQEARLRCSPMKGHSHVYWYRQLPEEGLKFMVYLQKENIIDESGMPKERFSAEFPKEGPSILRIQQVVRGDSAAYFCASPPLSRDSLGRELFFGEGSRLTVL.

The chain carries TRBV5-5 and TRBJ2-3; the D is unclear. Germline CDR1 SGHKS, CDR2 YYEKEE (reference sequence). The CDR3 length is 16 residues. With 1 base removed from V and 0 bases from J, the gap between germline ends came to 12 bases. The CDR3 coding sequence is TGTGCCAGCAGCTTGATATACTCGGCTAGCACAGATACGCAGTATTTT. It codes for CASSLIYSASTDTQYF.

The chain recombines TRBV6-4 with TRBJ1-3, with no clear D. The CDR3 covers 17 residues. The germline gives CDR1 MRHNA, CDR2 SNTAGT. V gave up 4 bases and J gave up 4 bases, with 20 bases separating them. In DNA form, the CDR3 reads TGTGCCAGCAGTGCGCCTCCCAGGATGGTAGGAGGAAACACCATATATTTT. This codes for CASSAPPRMVGGNTIYF.

This clone was counted between two and nine times. This sequence joins TRBV6-5 and TRBJ2-3, with 11 nucleotides matching TRBD2. The CDR3 extends over 14 amino acids. Germline-derived CDR1 and CDR2 are MNHEY and SVGAGI. The J segment lost 5 bases and the V segment lost 6 bases, leaving 4 bases of the junction unmatched. CDR3 sequence reads: CASRLAGVVDTQYF. CDR3 coding DNA: TGTGCCAGCAGACTAGCGGGAGTGGTAGATACGCAGTATTTT.

As regards this clone: A much larger clone differs by one base, so this may be a read error. The chain couples TRBV29-1 to TRBJ2-2, with D possibly matching TRBD2 (6 bases). V lost 2 bases and J 7 bases, leaving 8 bases between the germline ends. The CDR3 is made up of 12 amino acids. Looked up from germline, CDR1 is SQVTM and CDR2 is ANQGSEA. CDR3 sequence reads: CSVERGYGELFF. DNA for the CDR3: TGCAGCGTTGAACGGGGGTACGGGGAGCTGTTTTTT.

The chain has TRBV7-3 and TRBJ2-1; 11 bases map to TRBD2. Trimming took 5 bases from V and 7 from J; bases not matched to a gene: 13. There are 17 residues in the CDR3. Germline V gene lookup returns CDR1 SGHTA and CDR2 FQGTGA. CDR3 sequence reads: CASSLYLLAGEGNEQFF. In DNA form, the CDR3 reads TGTGCCAGCAGCCTTTACTTACTAGCGGGAGAGGGAAATGAGCAGTTCTTC.

The chain recombines TRBV21-1 with TRBJ1-2. TRBV21-1 is noted as a pseudogene. This CDR3 contains 13 residues. The CDR3, as DNA: TGTGCCAGCAGCCCGCCGGCGTACTATGGCTACACCTTC. As protein: CASSPPAYYGYTF.

Only one count was recorded for this clone. It is likely a read error: a sequence one base away is far more abundant. The CDR3 DNA is TGTGCCAGCAGCCAGCATGGCGGAATCACTGAAGCTTTCTTT. Residues: CASSQHGGITEAFF. The V gene is TRBV14, the J gene TRBJ1-1; no firm D call. The CDR3 extends over 14 amino acids. Germline V gene data show CDR1 as SGHDN and CDR2 as FVKESK. Trimming removed 3 bases from V and 4 bases from J, with 12 bases in between.

There are a few counts of this clone. The chain employs TRBV7-3 and TRBJ1-5; D not certain. Trimming left V 2 bases short and J 4 bases short, with 6 bases between. This CDR3 region has 13 residues. Germline V lookup: CDR1 SGHTA, CDR2 FQGTGA. DNA for the CDR3: TGTGCCAGCAGCTTAGACGGGAATCAGCCCCAGCATTTT. It codes for CASSLDGNQPQHF.

By share of the sample, this clone is medium-sized (0.01 to 0.1%). CDR3 DNA sequence: TGTGCCAGTAGTACCTTTGTAGCCAATGAGCAGTTCTTC. Its translation: CASSTFVANEQFF. This sequence joins TRBV19 and TRBJ2-1; unclear D gene. Looked up from germline, CDR1 is LNHDA and CDR2 is SQIVND (reference sequence). This CDR3 region has 13 residues. V gave up 4 bases and J gave up 6 bases, with 10 bases separating them.